This T cell receptor beta chain was sequenced for a study of T cells in Graves' hyperthyroidism and ophthalmopathy. Aged 18 to 65, the patients had hyperthyroidism that was newly diagnosed and had lasted under 2 months. Patients having uncontrolled infection, another autoimmune disease, pregnancy or lactation were not included. This clonotype showed up just a few times. Its specificity is unknown. Study-wide points: Model predictions of ophthalmopathy came a median approximately 6 months before onset.

Amplification of TCR beta CDR3 regions was performed using RNA transcripts as template. A set of HTBI primers served as the primers for a first-round RT-PCR of the TCR CDR3. MiXCR, run by TCRdb on the multiplex PCR reads, gives a single entry per CDR3 protein. The sample lists about 760,000 distinct CDR3 sequences, under 45% occurring once. J gave up 3 bases and V 3 bases, and 10 bases lay outside the gene matches. The CDR3 covers 17 residues. Germline V gives CDR1 SGHNT, CDR2 YYREEE (reference sequence). The rearrangement uses TRBV5-4 and TRBJ2-7, with 12 nucleotides matching TRBD2. This clonotype originated in a woman aged 35 to 49 with Graves' hyperthyroidism. The source material was blood. As DNA, the CDR3 is TGTGCCAGCAGCTCGGGGGGACTAGCGGGTTCCGACTACGAGCAGTACTTC. Amino acid sequence: CASSSGGLAGSDYEQYF.